This is a list of T cell receptor beta chains from one sample in a study of graft-versus-host responses after intestinal transplantation. Profiling relied on immunoSEQ multiplex PCR, and the TCRdb table lists in-frame clones only, not all of them. The sample consists of some 100,000 clones, approximately 84% of them appearing once. Their specific antigens are unknown. The specimen comprised unstimulated CD4+ T cells sorted from spleen or lymph node cells, sampled before transplant. Receptors originate from a human donor who was the organ donor for an intestinal transplant. The CDR3 runs from the conserved cysteine through the conserved F or W. The order of the fields is D gene, J gene, V gene, CDR3 protein. The D gene is left open where the match is weak.

d_call: TRBD2; j_call: TRBJ2-5; v_call: TRBV2; cdr3_aa: CASSEWWGGQETQYF
d_call: NA; j_call: TRBJ2-7; v_call: TRBV7-9; cdr3_aa: CASSFPLGSTYEQYF
d_call: NA; j_call: TRBJ2-6; v_call: TRBV7-7; cdr3_aa: CASSLLPQASSSGANVLTF
d_call: NA; j_call: TRBJ1-4; v_call: TRBV18; cdr3_aa: CASSPGTPQRLFF
d_call: NA; j_call: TRBJ1-1; v_call: TRBV28; cdr3_aa: CASSPSEAWTEAFF
d_call: NA; j_call: TRBJ2-1; v_call: TRBV9; cdr3_aa: CASSFDSLNEQFF
d_call: NA; j_call: TRBJ2-6; v_call: TRBV6-5; cdr3_aa: CASSYVPGANVLTF
d_call: TRBD2; j_call: TRBJ2-3; v_call: TRBV2; cdr3_aa: CASRGRGDYTQYF
d_call: NA; j_call: TRBJ2-5; v_call: TRBV6-1; cdr3_aa: CASSEYQETQYF
d_call: NA; j_call: TRBJ2-1; v_call: TRBV7-9; cdr3_aa: CASSLATGAVNRRFF
d_call: NA; j_call: TRBJ1-6; v_call: TRBV28; cdr3_aa: CASSLDLSSPLHF
d_call: TRBD2; j_call: TRBJ2-1; v_call: TRBV19; cdr3_aa: CASSVPGLANEQFF
d_call: TRBD1; j_call: TRBJ2-7; v_call: TRBV18; cdr3_aa: CASSVPGQGWEQYF
d_call: NA; j_call: TRBJ1-3; v_call: TRBV28; cdr3_aa: CASSPGPISGNTIYF
d_call: NA; j_call: TRBJ1-2; v_call: TRBV5-1; cdr3_aa: CASSPDPGAGGYTF
d_call: NA; j_call: TRBJ2-5; v_call: TRBV30; cdr3_aa: CAWSSEILPHETQYF
d_call: NA; j_call: TRBJ1-1; v_call: TRBV18; cdr3_aa: CASSQSENTEAFF
d_call: NA; j_call: TRBJ1-1; v_call: TRBV6-1; cdr3_aa: CASSLGFPMNTEAFF
d_call: NA; j_call: TRBJ1-6; v_call: TRBV18; cdr3_aa: CASSPAGDSPLHF
d_call: TRBD2; j_call: TRBJ2-3; v_call: TRBV15; cdr3_aa: CATSGMGGWRTDTQYF
d_call: NA; j_call: TRBJ2-3; v_call: TRBV19; cdr3_aa: CASKHEMAGRTDTQYF
d_call: NA; j_call: TRBJ2-7; v_call: TRBV4-2; cdr3_aa: CASRPAGSGFHEQYF